Described below is a single TCR beta chain sequence and its context. Its target is not known. This sample was included in a study of CD8+ T cells in alopecia areata. Treatment specified: oral pan-JAK inhibitor, 5-10 mg twice daily. Collected material from alopecia areata patients comprised lesional scalp punch biopsies and peripheral blood. PBMCs, the starting material, were the source of sorted CD4+ and CD8+ T cells. Study outcomes and limitations: Whether baseline CD8+ expansion is linked to response remains uncertain, given a single nonresponder.

Investigators isolated RNA and reverse transcribed it into cDNA to act as the sequencing template. Profiled with immunoSEQ multiplex PCR; TCRdb holds only in-frame clones, not every one. The data contain 150,000 to 200,000 clones, 50% to 70% of them singletons. The CDR3 covers 16 residues. V was clipped by 6 bases and J by 0 bases; unmatched bases: 8. In germline, CDR1 is SGHAT, CDR2 FQNNGV. The origin of this receptor is a human donor with alopecia areata. J is TRBJ2-7 and V is TRBV11-2; 10 bases line up with TRBD1. The sequences come from CD4+ T cells sorted from blood, collected around week 50, from a patient treated with tofacitinib. The CDR3 protein is CASRPTGGRLSYEQYF. CDR3 DNA: TGTGCCAGCAGACCGACAGGGGGCCGACTCTCCTACGAGCAGTACTTC.